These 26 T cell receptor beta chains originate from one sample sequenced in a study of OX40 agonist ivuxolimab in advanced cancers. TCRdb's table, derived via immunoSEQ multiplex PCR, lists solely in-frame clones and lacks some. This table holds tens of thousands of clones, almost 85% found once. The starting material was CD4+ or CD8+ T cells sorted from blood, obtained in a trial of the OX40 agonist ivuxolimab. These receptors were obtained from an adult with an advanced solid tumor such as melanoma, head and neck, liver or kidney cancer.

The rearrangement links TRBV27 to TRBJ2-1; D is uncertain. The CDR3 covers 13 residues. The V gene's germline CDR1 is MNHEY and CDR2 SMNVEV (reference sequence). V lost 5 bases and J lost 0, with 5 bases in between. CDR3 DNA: TGTGCCAGCAGTCTCAGCTCCTACAATGAGCAGTTCTTC. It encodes CASSLSSYNEQFF.

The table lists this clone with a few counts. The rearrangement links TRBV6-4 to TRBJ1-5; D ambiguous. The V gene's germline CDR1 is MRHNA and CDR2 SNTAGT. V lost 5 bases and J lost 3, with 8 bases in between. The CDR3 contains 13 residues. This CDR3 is CASSREVNQPQHF. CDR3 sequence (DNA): TGTGCCAGCAGTAGGGAAGTCAATCAGCCCCAGCATTTT.

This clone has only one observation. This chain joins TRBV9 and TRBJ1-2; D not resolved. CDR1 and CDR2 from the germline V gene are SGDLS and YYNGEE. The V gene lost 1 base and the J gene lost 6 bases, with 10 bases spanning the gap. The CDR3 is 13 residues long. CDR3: CASSVRDLDGYTF. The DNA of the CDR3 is TGTGCCAGCAGCGTAAGGGATCTGGATGGCTACACCTTC.

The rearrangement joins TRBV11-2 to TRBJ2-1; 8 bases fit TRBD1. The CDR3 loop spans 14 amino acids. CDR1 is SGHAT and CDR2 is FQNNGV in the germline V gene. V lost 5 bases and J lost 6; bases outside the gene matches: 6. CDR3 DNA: TGTGCCAGCAGCCCGGACAGGGCACCCAATGAGCAGTTCTTC. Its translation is CASSPDRAPNEQFF.

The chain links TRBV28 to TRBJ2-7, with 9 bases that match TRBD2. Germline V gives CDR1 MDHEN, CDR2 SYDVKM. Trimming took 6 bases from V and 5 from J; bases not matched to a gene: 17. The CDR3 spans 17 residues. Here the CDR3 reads CASSPSFWREGLHEQYF. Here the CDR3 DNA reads TGTGCCAGCAGCCCTTCCTTTTGGCGGGAGGGTCTCCACGAGCAGTACTTC.

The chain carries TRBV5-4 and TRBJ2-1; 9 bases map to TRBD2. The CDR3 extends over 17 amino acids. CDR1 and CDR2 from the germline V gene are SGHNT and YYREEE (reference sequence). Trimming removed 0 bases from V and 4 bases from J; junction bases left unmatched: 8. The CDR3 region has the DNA TGTGCCAGCAGCTTGGGCCCAACTAGCGGGCCTTACAATGAGCAGTTCTTC. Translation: CASSLGPTSGPYNEQFF.

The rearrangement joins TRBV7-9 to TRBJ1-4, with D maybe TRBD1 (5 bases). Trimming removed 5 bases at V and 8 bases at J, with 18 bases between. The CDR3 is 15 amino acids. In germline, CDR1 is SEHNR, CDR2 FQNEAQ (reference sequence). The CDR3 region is CASSRLGPRGEKLFF. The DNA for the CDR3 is TGTGCCAGCAGCCGTCTGGGACCTCGGGGGGAAAAACTGTTTTTT.

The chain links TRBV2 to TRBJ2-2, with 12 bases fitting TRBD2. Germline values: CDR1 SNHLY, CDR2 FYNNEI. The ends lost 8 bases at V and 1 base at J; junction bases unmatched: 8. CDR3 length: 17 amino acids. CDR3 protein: CASGVLAGGLNTGELFF. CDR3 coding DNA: TGTGCCAGCGGTGTACTAGCGGGGGGATTGAACACCGGGGAGCTGTTTTTT.

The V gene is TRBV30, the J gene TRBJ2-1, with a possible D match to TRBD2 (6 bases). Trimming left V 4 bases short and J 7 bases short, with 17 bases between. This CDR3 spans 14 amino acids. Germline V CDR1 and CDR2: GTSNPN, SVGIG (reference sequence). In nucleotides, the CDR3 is TGTGCCTGGAACGATTTAGCGCGGGAAAATGAGCAGTTCTTC. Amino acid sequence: CAWNDLARENEQFF.

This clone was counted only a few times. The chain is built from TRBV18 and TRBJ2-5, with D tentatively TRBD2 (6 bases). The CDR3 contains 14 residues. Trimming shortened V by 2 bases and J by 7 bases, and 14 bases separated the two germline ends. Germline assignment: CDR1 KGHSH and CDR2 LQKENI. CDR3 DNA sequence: TGTGCCAGCTCACCAGAGGGGAGGCCCACGACCCAGTACTTC. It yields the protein CASSPEGRPTTQYF.

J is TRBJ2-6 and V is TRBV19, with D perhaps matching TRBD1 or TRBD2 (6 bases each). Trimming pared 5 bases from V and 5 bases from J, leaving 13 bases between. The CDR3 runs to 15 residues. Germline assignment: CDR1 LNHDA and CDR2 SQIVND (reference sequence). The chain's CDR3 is CASSPQGGRANVLTF. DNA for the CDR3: TGTGCCAGTAGTCCACAGGGAGGCCGGGCCAACGTCCTGACTTTC.

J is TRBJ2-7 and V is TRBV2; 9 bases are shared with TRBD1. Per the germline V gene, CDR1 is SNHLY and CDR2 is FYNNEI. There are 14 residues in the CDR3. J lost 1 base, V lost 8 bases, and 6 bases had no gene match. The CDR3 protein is CASAEGTGSYEQYV. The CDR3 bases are TGTGCCAGCGCCGAAGGGACAGGGTCCTACGAGCAGTACGTC.

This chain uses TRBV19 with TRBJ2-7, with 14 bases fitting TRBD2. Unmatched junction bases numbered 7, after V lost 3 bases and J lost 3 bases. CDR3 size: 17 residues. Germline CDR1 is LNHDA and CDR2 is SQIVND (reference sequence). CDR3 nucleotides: TGTGCCAGTAGTATTGGACTAGCGGGAGGAAATAACTACGAGCAGTACTTC. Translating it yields CASSIGLAGGNNYEQYF.

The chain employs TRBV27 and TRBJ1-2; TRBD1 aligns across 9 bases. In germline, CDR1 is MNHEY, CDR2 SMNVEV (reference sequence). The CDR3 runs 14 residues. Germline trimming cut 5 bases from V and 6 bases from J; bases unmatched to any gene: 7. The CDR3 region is CASSPWTGEDGYTF. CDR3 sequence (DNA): TGTGCCAGCAGTCCTTGGACAGGGGAAGATGGCTACACCTTC.

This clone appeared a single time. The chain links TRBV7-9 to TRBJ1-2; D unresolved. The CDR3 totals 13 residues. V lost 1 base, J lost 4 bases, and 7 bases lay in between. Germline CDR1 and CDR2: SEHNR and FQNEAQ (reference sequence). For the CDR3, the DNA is TGTGCCAGCAGCTTAGGGACGACCTATGGCTACACCTTC. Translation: CASSLGTTYGYTF.

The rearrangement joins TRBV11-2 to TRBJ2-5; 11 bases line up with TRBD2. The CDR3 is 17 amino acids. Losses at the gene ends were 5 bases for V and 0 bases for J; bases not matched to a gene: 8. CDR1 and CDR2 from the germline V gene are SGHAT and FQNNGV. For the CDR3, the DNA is TGTGCCAGCAGCAATCGTCAACTAGCGGGGGACCAAGAGACCCAGTACTTC. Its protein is CASSNRQLAGDQETQYF.

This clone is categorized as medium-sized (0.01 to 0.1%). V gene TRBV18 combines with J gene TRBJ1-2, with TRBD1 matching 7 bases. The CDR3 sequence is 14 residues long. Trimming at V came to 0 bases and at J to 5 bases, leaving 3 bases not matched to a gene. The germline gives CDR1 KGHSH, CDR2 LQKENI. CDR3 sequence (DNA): TGTGCCAGCTCACCACCGTCAGGGGGGTATGGCTACACCTTC. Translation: CASSPPSGGYGYTF.

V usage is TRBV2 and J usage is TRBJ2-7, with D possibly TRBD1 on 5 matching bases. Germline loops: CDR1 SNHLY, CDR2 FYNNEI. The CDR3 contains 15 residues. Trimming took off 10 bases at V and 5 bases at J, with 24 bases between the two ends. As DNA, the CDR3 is TGTGCCATATTCAGGGAACCGAAAATTGAGAACGAGCAGTACTTC. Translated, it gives CAIFREPKIENEQYF.

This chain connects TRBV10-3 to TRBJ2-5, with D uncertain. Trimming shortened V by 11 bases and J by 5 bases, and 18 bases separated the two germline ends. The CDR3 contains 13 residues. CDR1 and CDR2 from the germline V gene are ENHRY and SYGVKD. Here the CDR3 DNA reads TGTGCCTCTTGTCGGAGCGAAGGGGAGACCCAGTACTTC. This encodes CASCRSEGETQYF.

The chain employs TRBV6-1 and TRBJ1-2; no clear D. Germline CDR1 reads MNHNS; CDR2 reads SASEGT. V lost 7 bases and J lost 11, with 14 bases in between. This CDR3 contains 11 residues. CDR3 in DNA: TGTGCCAGCACGGACCAGCTAGCTTACACCTTC. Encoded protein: CASTDQLAYTF.

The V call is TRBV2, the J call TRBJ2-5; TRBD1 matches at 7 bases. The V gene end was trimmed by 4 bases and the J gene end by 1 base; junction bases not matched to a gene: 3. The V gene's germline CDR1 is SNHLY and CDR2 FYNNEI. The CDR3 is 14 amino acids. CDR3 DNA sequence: TGTGCCAGCAGTGGCCCAGGGGGCCAAGAGACCCAGTACTTC. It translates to CASSGPGGQETQYF.

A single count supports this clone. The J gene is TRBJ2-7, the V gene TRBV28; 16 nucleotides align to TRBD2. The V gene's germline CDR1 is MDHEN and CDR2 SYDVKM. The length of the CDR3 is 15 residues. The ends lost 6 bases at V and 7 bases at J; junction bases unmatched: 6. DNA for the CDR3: TGTGCCAGCAGGAATTCGGGACTAGCGGGAGGGGAGCAGTACTTC. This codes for CASRNSGLAGGEQYF.

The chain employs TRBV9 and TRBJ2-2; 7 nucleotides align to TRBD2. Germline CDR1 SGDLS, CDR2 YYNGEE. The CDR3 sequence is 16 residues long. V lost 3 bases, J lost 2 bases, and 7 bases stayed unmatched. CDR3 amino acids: CASSESGTTNTGELFF. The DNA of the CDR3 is TGTGCCAGCAGCGAATCGGGGACTACTAACACCGGGGAGCTGTTTTTT.

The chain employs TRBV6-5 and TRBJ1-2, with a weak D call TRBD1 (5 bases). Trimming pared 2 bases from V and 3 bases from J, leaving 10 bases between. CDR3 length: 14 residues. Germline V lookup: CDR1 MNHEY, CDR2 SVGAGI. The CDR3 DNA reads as TGTGCCAGCAGTTACCCAGGGTTGGACTATGGCTACACCTTC. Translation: CASSYPGLDYGYTF.

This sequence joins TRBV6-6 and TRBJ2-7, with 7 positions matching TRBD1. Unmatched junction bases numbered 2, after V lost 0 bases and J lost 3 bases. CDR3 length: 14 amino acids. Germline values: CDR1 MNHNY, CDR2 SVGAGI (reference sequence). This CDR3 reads CASSYSQGNYEQYF. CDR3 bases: TGTGCCAGCAGTTACTCACAGGGGAACTACGAGCAGTACTTC.

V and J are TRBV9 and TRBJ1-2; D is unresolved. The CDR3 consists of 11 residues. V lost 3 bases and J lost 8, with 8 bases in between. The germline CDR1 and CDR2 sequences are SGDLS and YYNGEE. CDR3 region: CASSAGSGYTF. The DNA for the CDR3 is TGTGCCAGCAGCGCAGGATCGGGCTACACCTTC.